This T cell receptor (beta chain) was recorded in a study of control samples from healthy donors and cancer patients. Profiling relied on immunoSEQ multiplex PCR, and the TCRdb table lists in-frame clones only, not all of them. The data hold 90,000 to 110,000 clones, with about four fifths observed a single time. This CDR3 is 16 amino acids long. The V gene's germline CDR1 is MGHDK and CDR2 SYGVNS. After removal of 5 bases from V and 5 bases from J, the junction contained 9 bases not matched to a gene. The sequence derives from a woman between 50 and 59 years old in good health. The specimen was blood. J is TRBJ1-4 and V is TRBV25-1; 9 nucleotides match TRBD1. The CDR3 DNA sequence: TGTGCCAGCAGTCCCGGGACAGGGATAGGGAATGAAAAACTGTTTTTT. Its translation: CASSPGTGIGNEKLFF. The full variable domain, completed using reference TRBV25-1 and TRBJ1-4, is EADIYQTPRYLVIGTGKKITLECSQTMGHDKMYWYQQDPGMELHLIHYSYGVNSTEKGDLSSESTVSRIRTEHFPLTLESARPSHTSQYLCASSPGTGIGNEKLFFGSGTQLSVL.